This is a list of T cell receptor beta chains from one sample in a study of liver allograft versus peripheral blood T cells. Each CDR3 protein gets one entry after TCRdb re-called the reads with MiXCR. The sample contains about 13,000 distinct CDR3 sequences, about 18% of which appear only once. The receptors derive from a human patient who had a liver transplant. Some T cells may be the graft donor's. CDR3s include the opening cysteine and the closing phenylalanine or tryptophan. Each record gives: J gene, V gene, clone size, D gene, CDR3 protein, CDR3 DNA. A D gene is named only where the DNA matches it firmly. Not all rows give a size; the values are once, few, many and, for expanded clones, a class.

TRBJ1-2 TRBV30 NA NA CAWSVGQTNYGYTF TGTGCCTGGAGTGTAGGACAGACTAACTATGGCTACACCTTC
TRBJ1-1 TRBV20-1 few NA CSARADRYTEAFF TGCAGTGCTAGAGCCGACAGATACACTGAAGCTTTCTTT
TRBJ2-5 TRBV27 NA NA CASSLTGDETQYF TGTGCCAGCAGTTTGACCGGCGACGAGACCCAGTACTTC
TRBJ1-5 TRBV6-2/TRBV6-3 few NA CASSYWAGGNQPQHF TGTGCCAGCAGTTACTGGGCAGGCGGCAATCAGCCCCAGCATTTT
TRBJ2-2 TRBV5-6 NA TRBD1 CASSLRDSGNTGELFF TGTGCCAGCAGCTTGAGGGACAGTGGAAACACCGGGGAGCTGTTTTTT
TRBJ1-1 TRBV3-1 NA NA CASSQLYRDGTEAFF TGTGCCAGCAGCCAACTGTACAGGGATGGCACTGAAGCTTTCTTT
TRBJ1-1 TRBV7-9 NA NA CASSLALGGGSTEAFF TGTGCCAGCAGCTTAGCCCTTGGAGGGGGGAGCACTGAAGCTTTCTTT
TRBJ2-1 TRBV14 few NA CASSPGPGVRSIF TGTGCCAGCAGCCCGGGACCGGGGGTGAGATCGATCTTC
TRBJ1-2 TRBV19 many NA CASSSLQGIGGYTF TGTGCCAGTAGTTCGCTACAGGGAATAGGTGGCTACACCTTC
TRBJ1-4 TRBV6-1 many NA CASKIHITNEKLFF TGTGCCAGCAAAATTCACATAACTAATGAAAAACTGTTTTTT
TRBJ2-3 TRBV5-5 few NA CASSFQGSTDTQYF TGTGCCAGCAGCTTTCAGGGGAGCACAGATACGCAGTATTTT
TRBJ1-6 TRBV28 NA TRBD1 CASSPSTGKSSPLHF TGTGCCAGCAGTCCTTCGACAGGGAAGAGTTCACCCCTCCACTTT
TRBJ1-1 TRBV20-1 NA NA CSARAGTGRGSVNTEAFF TGCAGTGCTAGAGCGGGGACGGGTAGGGGATCTGTGAACACTGAAGCTTTCTTT
TRBJ2-7 TRBV6-5 many NA CASSRTLGIYEQYF TGTGCCAGCAGTAGGACTTTGGGGATTTACGAGCAGTACTTC
TRBJ1-6 TRBV15 medium-sized TRBD1 CATSRDRAGGNSPLHF TGTGCCACCAGCAGAGATAGGGCAGGGGGTAATTCACCCCTCCACTTT
TRBJ1-2 TRBV28 medium-sized NA CASSSGPLNYGYTF TGTGCCAGCAGCTCGGGACCGCTAAACTATGGCTACACCTTC
TRBJ2-1 TRBV20-1 NA TRBD1 CSAPGQGARNEQFF TGCAGTGCTCCCGGACAGGGGGCGCGCAATGAGCAGTTCTTC
TRBJ1-5 TRBV6-6 medium-sized TRBD1 CASRTDRARNQPQHF TGTGCCAGCAGGACAGACAGGGCACGCAATCAGCCCCAGCATTTT
TRBJ1-5 TRBV20-1 NA TRBD1 CSARDTGAPPSNQPQHF TGCAGTGCTAGAGATACAGGGGCGCCCCCGAGCAATCAGCCCCAGCATTTT
TRBJ2-2 TRBV19 medium-sized TRBD1 CASSRTGGAGELFF TGTGCCAGTAGTAGGACAGGGGGCGCCGGGGAGCTGTTTTTT
TRBJ2-5 TRBV11-1 NA NA CASSLAAQGTQYF TGTGCCAGCAGCTTAGCGGCCCAGGGGACCCAGTACTTC
TRBJ2-1 TRBV6-5 many TRBD1 CASSYQTGKQFF TGTGCCAGCAGTTACCAGACAGGGAAGCAGTTCTTC
TRBJ1-3 TRBV10-3 NA NA CAISDRSGRENTIYF TGTGCCATCAGTGATCGGTCGGGGCGGGAAAACACCATATATTTT
TRBJ2-7 TRBV7-2 many NA CASSPPGVTYEQYF TGTGCCAGCAGCCCCCCGGGTGTTACCTACGAGCAGTACTTC
TRBJ2-2 TRBV7-9 NA NA CASSPRDASGELFF TGTGCCAGCAGCCCCCGCGACGCGTCCGGGGAGCTGTTTTTT
TRBJ2-3 TRBV7-9 NA TRBD1 CASSLERGTGGTDTQYF TGTGCCAGCAGCTTAGAACGTGGGACAGGGGGCACAGATACGCAGTATTTT
TRBJ1-2 TRBV12-3/TRBV12-4 medium-sized NA CASSLTVAVYGYTF TGTGCCAGCAGTTTGACAGTTGCAGTCTATGGCTACACCTTC